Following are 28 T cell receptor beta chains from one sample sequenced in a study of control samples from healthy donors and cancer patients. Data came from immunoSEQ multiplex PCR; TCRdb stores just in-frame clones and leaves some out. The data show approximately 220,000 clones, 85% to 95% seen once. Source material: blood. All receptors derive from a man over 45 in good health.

In nucleotides, the CDR3 is TGTGCCTGGGGGTCCCTCTCTGGAAACACCATATATTTT. Translation: CAWGSLSGNTIYF. The chain joins TRBV30 to TRBJ1-3; D call uncertain. This CDR3 has 13 amino acids. Germline V gene lookup returns CDR1 GTSNPN and CDR2 SVGIG (reference sequence). Between the trimmed V and J ends, which lost 5 bases and 0 bases, there was a span of 8 bases.

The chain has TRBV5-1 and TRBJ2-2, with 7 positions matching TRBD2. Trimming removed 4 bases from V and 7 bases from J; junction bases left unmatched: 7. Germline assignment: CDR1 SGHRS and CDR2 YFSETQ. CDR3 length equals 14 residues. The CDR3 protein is CASSPGGDGGELFF. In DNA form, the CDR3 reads TGCGCCAGCAGCCCTGGGGGGGACGGCGGGGAGCTGTTTTTT.

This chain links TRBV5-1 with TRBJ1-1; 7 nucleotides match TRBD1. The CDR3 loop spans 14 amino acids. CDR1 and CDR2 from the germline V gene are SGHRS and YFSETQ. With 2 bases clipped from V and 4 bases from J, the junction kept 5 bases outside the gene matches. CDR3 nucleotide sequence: TGCGCCAGCAGCTTTAACAGGGGCGGCACTGAAGCTTTCTTT. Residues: CASSFNRGGTEAFF.

The CDR3 DNA follows: TGTGCCAGCAGCTTGGAAGGGGCGGGCACCGGGGAGCTGTTTTTT. Translated, it gives CASSLEGAGTGELFF. The chain has TRBV5-5 and TRBJ2-2; D possibly uses TRBD1 or TRBD2 (5 bases each). CDR1 SGHKS and CDR2 YYEKEE come from the germline V gene (reference sequence). The CDR3 length is 15 residues. Trimming took 0 bases from V and 4 from J, leaving 10 bases between them.

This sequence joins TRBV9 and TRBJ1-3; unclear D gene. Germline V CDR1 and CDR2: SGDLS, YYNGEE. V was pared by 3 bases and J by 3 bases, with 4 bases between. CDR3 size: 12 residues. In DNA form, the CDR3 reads TGTGCCAGCAGCGAAAGTGGAAACACCATATATTTT. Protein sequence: CASSESGNTIYF.

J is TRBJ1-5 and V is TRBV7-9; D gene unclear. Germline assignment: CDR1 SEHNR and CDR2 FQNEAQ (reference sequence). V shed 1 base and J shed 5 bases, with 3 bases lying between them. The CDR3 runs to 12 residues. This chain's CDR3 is CASSLGDQPQHF. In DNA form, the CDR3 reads TGTGCCAGCAGCTTAGGAGATCAGCCCCAGCATTTT. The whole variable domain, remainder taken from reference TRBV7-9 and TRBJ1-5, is DTGVSQNPRHKITKRGQNVTFRCDPISEHNRLYWYRQTLGQGPEFLTYFQNEAQLEKSRLLSDRFSAERPKGSFSTLEIQRTEQGDSAMYLCASSLGDQPQHFGDGTRLSIL.

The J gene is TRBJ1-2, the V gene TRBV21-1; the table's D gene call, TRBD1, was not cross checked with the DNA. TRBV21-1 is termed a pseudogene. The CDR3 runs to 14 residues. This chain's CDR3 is CASSRDRGLYGYTF. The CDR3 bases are TGTGCCAGCAGCCGGGACAGGGGCCTCTATGGCTACACCTTC.

The CDR3, as DNA: TGTGCCAGCAGTCCCGGGGGACAGCCCTACGAGCAGTACGTC. Translation: CASSPGGQPYEQYV. V is TRBV28 and J is TRBJ2-7; tentatively, D is TRBD1 (7 bases). Germline V lookup: CDR1 MDHEN, CDR2 SYDVKM. The CDR3 loop spans 14 amino acids. Trimming removed 5 bases at V and 2 bases at J, with 13 bases between.

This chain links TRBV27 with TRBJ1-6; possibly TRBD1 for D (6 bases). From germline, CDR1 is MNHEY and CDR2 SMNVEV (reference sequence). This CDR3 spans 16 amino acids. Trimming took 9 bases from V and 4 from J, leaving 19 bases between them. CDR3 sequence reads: CASRDTQNYYNSPLHF. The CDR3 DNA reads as TGTGCCAGTCGGGACACCCAGAATTATTATAATTCACCCCTCCACTTT.

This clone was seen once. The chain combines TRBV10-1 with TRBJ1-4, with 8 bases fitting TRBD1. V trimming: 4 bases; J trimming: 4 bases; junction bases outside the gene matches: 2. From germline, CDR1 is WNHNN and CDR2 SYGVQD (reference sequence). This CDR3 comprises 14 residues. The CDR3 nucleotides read TGCGCCAGCAGTGGCGGGACAGGTAATGAAAAACTGTTTTTT. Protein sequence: CASSGGTGNEKLFF.

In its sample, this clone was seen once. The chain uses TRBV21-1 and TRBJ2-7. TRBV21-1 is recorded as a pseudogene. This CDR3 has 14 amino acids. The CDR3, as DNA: TGTGCCAGCACCCTGGGGGGCTTCCTTTACGAGCAGTACGTC. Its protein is CASTLGGFLYEQYV.

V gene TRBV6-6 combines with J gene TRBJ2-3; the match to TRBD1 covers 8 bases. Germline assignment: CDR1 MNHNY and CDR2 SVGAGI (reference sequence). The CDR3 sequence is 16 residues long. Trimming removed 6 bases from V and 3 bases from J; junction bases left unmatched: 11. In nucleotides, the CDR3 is TGTGCCAGCAGATACCCCAGGGGGCAGGGTACAGATACGCAGTATTTT. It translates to CASRYPRGQGTDTQYF.

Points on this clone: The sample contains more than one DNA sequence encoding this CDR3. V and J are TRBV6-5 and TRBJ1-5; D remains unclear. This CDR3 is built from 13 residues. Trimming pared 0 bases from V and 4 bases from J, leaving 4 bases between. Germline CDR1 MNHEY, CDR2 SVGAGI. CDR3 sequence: CASSYSSNQPQHF. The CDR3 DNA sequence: TGTGCCAGCAGTTACTCGTCTAATCAGCCCCAGCATTTT.

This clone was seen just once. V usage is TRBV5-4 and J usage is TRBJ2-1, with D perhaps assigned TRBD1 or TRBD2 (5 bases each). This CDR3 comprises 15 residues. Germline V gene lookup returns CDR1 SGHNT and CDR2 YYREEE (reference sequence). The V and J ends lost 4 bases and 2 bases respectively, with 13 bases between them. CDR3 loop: CASSHARGAYNEQFF. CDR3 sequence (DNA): TGTGCCAGCAGCCACGCGAGGGGTGCCTACAATGAGCAGTTCTTC. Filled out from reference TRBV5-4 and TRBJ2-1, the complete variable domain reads ETGVTQSPTHLIKTRGQQVTLRCSSQSGHNTVSWYQQALGQGPQFIFQYYREEENGRGNFPPRFSGLQFPNYSSELNVNALELDDSALYLCASSHARGAYNEQFFGPGTRLTVL.

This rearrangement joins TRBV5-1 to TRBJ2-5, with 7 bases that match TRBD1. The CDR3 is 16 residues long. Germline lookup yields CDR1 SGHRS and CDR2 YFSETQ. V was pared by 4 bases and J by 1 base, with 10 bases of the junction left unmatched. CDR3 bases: TGCGCCAGCAGCCCAGTCCCGGGACAGTCCCAAGAGACCCAGTACTTC. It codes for CASSPVPGQSQETQYF.

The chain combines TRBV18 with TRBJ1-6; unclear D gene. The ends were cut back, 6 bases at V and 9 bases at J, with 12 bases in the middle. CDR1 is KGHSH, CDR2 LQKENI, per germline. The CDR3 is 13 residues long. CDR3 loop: CASSPPGGSPLHF. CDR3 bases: TGTGCCAGCTCCCCTCCCGGCGGTTCACCCCTCCACTTT.

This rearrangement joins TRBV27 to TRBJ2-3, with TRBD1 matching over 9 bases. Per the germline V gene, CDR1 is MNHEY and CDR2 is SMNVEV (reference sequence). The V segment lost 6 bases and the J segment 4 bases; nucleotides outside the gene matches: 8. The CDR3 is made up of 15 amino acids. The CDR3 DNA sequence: TGTGCCAGCAGGGGGGACAGGGTAGGGTCAGATACGCAGTATTTT. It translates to CASRGDRVGSDTQYF.

For the CDR3, the DNA is TGTGCCAGCAGTTTAATAGGGACTGGCACTCTAAGCGTC. It translates to CASSLIGTGTLSV. This chain connects TRBV28 to TRBJ2-7; D is possibly TRBD2 (6 bases). CDR3 length equals 13 residues. Germline CDR1 is MDHEN and CDR2 is SYDVKM.

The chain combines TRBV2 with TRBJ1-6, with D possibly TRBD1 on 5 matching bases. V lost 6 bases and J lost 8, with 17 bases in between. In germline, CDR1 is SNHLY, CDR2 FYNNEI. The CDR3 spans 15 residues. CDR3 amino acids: CASSLNRDGDSPLHF. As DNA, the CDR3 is TGTGCCAGCAGCCTGAACCGGGACGGTGATTCACCCCTCCACTTT. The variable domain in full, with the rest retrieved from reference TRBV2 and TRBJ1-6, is EPEVTQTPSHQVTQMGQEVILRCVPISNHLYFYWYRQILGQKVEFLVSFYNNEISEKSEIFDDQFSVERPDGSNFTLKIRSTKLEDSAMYFCASSLNRDGDSPLHFGNGTRLTVT.

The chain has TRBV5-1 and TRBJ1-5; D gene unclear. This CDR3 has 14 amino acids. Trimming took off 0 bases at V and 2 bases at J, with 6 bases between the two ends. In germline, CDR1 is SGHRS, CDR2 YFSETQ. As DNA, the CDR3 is TGCGCCAGCAGCTTGGGGTCGGGCAATCAGCCCCAGCATTTT. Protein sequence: CASSLGSGNQPQHF.

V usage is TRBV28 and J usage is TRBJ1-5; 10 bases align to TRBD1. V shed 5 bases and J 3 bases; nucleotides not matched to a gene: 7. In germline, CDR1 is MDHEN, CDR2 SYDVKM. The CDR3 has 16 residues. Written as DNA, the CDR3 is TGTGCCAGCAGTCCCGAGACAGGGGGCTACAATCAGCCCCAGCATTTT. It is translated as CASSPETGGYNQPQHF.

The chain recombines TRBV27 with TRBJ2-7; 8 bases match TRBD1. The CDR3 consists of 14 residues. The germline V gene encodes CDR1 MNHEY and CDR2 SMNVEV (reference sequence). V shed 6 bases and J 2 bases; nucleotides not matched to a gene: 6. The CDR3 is CASSQGQGAYEQYF. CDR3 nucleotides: TGTGCCAGCAGCCAAGGACAGGGAGCCTACGAGCAGTACTTC.

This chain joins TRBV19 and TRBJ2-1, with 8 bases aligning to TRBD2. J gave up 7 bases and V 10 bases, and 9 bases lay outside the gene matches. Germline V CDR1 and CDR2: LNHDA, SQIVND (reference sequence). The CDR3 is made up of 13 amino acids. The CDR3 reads CATSREGSNEQFF. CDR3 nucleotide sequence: TGTGCCACTTCTCGGGAGGGGAGTAATGAGCAGTTCTTC. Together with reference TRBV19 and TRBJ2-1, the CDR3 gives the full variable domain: DGGITQSPKYLFRKEGQNVTLSCEQNLNHDAMYWYRQDPGQGLRLIYYSQIVNDFQKGDIAEGYSVSREKKESFPLTVTSAQKNPTAFYLCATSREGSNEQFFGPGTRLTVL.

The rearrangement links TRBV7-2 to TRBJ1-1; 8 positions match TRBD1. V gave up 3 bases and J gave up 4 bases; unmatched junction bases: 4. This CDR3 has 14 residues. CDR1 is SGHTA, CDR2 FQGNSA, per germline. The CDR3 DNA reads TGTGCCAGCAGCTTCATAACAGGGGGCACTGAAGCTTTCTTT. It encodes CASSFITGGTEAFF.

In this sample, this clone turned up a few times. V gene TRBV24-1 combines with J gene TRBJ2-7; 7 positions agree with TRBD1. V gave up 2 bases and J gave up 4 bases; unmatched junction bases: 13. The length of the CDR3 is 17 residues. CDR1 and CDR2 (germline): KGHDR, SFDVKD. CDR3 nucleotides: TGTGCCACCAGTGATTCCAGACAGGGTGATGAAGGGTACGAGCAGTACTTC. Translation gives CATSDSRQGDEGYEQYF.

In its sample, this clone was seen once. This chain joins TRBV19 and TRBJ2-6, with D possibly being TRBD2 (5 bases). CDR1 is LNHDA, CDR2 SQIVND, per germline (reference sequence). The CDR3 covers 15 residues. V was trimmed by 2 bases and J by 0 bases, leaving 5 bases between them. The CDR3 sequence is CASSIRGSGANVLTF. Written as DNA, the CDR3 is TGTGCCAGTAGTATACGGGGCTCTGGGGCCAACGTCCTGACTTTC.

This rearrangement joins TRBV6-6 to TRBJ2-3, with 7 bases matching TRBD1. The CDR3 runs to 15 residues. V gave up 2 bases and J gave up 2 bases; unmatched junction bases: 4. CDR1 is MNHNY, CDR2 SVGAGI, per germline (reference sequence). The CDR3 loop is CASSYKGAVTDTQYF. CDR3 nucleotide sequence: TGTGCCAGCAGTTACAAGGGGGCAGTCACAGATACGCAGTATTTT.

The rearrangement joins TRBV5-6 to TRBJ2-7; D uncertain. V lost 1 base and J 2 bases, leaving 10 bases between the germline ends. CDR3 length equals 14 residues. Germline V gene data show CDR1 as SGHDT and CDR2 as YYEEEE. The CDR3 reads CASSLWSPPYEQYF. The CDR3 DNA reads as TGTGCCAGCAGCTTGTGGAGCCCCCCCTACGAGCAGTACTTC.